Sequencing of this TCR beta chain was carried out in a study of blood T cell repertoires in COVID-19. After removal of 6 bases from V and 4 bases from J, the junction contained 9 bases not matched to a gene. This CDR3 comprises 15 residues. Per the germline V gene, CDR1 is LNHDA and CDR2 is SQIVND (reference sequence). In the original workflow: It was from reference gene primer amplification that nucleated cell counts were estimated. TCRdb's copy holds only in-frame clones and misses some; the assay was immunoSEQ multiplex PCR. That table furnishes V, J and clone size, whereas the DNA furnished D and trimming. The table includes 200,000 to 300,000 clones, about nine tenths detected once.

The chain combines TRBV19 with TRBJ1-5; 7 bases align to TRBD1. The source material was peripheral blood. The receptor was isolated from a young man with COVID-19, enrolled during active disease. CDR3 sequence reads: CASRGQLIANQPQHF. The CDR3 DNA reads as TGTGCCAGTAGGGGACAGCTTATAGCAAATCAGCCCCAGCATTTT.